The 8 T cell receptor beta chains listed next were all sequenced from one sample in a study of HIV-infected children after antiretroviral therapy interruption. The TCR library was built from RNA with a 3' RACE protocol and unique molecular identifiers. One entry per CDR3 protein, called by TCRdb with MiXCR from the 3' RACE reads. The data show about 89,000 distinct CDR3 sequences, with about 6.9% seen just once and around 1.1% held by the top ten. Treatment specified: PENTA 11 planned treatment interruption arm or continuous ART arm. The sample was CD45RA+ CD4+ T cells from PBMCs, pooled from several time points, taken from a donor given antiretroviral therapy, either interrupted or continuous. Documented subset: naive CD4+ CD45RA+ CD45RO- T cells. Source of these receptors: a pool of human donors with HIV.

This clonotype appeared many times. The junction does not match germline at one end; this may be a read error. The rearrangement uses TRBV3-1 and TRBJ2-7; the D is unclear. This CDR3 is 13 amino acids long. Germline assignment: CDR1 LGHDT and CDR2 YNNKEL (reference sequence). The CDR3 nucleotides read TGTGCCAGCAGCCCCCGGATTTCCTCCGAGCAGTACTTC. It is translated as CASSPRISSEQYF.

The rearrangement links TRBV6-5 to TRBJ2-6; D remains ambiguous. Germline V CDR1 and CDR2: MNHEY, SVGAGI. The V end lost 5 bases, the J end lost 0 bases, and 8 bases lay between the germline ends. The CDR3 extends over 15 amino acids. CDR3 amino acids: CASSLTISGANVLTF. CDR3 coding DNA: TGTGCCAGCAGTCTCACCATCTCTGGGGCCAACGTCCTGACTTTC.

The chain has TRBV10-1 and TRBJ1-1; the D gene is possibly TRBD1 (5 bases). Per germline, CDR1 WNHNN and CDR2 SYGVQD (reference sequence). This CDR3 is 15 amino acids long. V was clipped by 0 bases and J by 0 bases, with 8 bases between them. Written as DNA, the CDR3 is TGCGCCAGCAGTGAGTCGGGCAGGGTGAACACTGAAGCTTTCTTT. Translated, it gives CASSESGRVNTEAFF.

This chain connects TRBV20-1 to TRBJ1-1; D gene unclear. The germline V gene encodes CDR1 DFQATT and CDR2 SNEGSKA (reference sequence). V dropped 5 bases and J dropped 7 bases, with 17 bases sitting between them. The CDR3 sequence is 13 residues long. This CDR3 is CSALRTRVVEAFF. CDR3 bases: TGCAGTGCTCTCAGGACCCGAGTAGTTGAAGCTTTCTTT.

This clonotype was found many times. The rearrangement links TRBV3-1 to TRBJ1-3; D uncertain. Trimming shortened V by 1 base and J by 1 base, and 2 bases separated the two germline ends. Looked up from germline, CDR1 is LGHDT and CDR2 is YNNKEL (reference sequence). The CDR3 is made up of 13 amino acids. The CDR3 is CASSQGSGNTIYF. The DNA of the CDR3 is TGTGCCAGCAGCCAAGGATCTGGAAACACCATATATTTT.

The chain employs TRBV11-1 and TRBJ2-7; possibly TRBD1 for D (5 bases). The CDR3 loop spans 12 amino acids. From germline, CDR1 is SGHAT and CDR2 FQDESV (reference sequence). The V end lost 1 base, the J end lost 9 bases, and 10 bases lay between the germline ends. CDR3 protein: CASSLERQRQYF. CDR3 in DNA: TGTGCCAGCAGCTTAGAACGACAGCGGCAGTACTTC.

As to this clonotype: An end of the junction does not agree with germline; a read error may underlie this. The V call is TRBV28, the J call TRBJ2-2; 8 bases agree with TRBD1. The CDR3 covers 16 residues. CDR1 and CDR2 from the germline V gene are MDHEN and SYDVKM. The CDR3 sequence is CAISESRTGTLGELFF. In DNA form, the CDR3 reads TGTGCCATCAGTGAGTCCCGGACAGGGACCTTGGGGGAGCTGTTTTTT.

This clonotype was recorded at least ten times. The J gene is TRBJ2-7, the V gene TRBV20-1, with 7 bases identical to TRBD2. Unmatched junction bases numbered 8, after V lost 6 bases and J lost 0 bases. CDR1 is DFQATT and CDR2 is SNEGSKA in the germline V gene (reference sequence). The CDR3 covers 14 residues. Written as DNA, the CDR3 is TGCAGTGCCAGTGGACGCGGGAGCTCCTACGAGCAGTACTTC. It encodes CSASGRGSSYEQYF.